The clone carrying this TCR beta chain was detected ten times or more. Germline V lookup: CDR1 SGHTA, CDR2 FQGNSA. The germline V and J ends were trimmed by 0 bases and 0 bases, with 8 bases remaining between them. The CDR3 is 16 residues long. TCRbeta library construction was performed incorporating unique molecular identifiers. TCRdb passed the PCR reads through MiXCR, listing each CDR3 protein once. The sample holds 120,000 to 150,000 distinct CDR3 sequences; 8.5% to 10% are singletons and the top ten take roughly 20%. These data come from a study of T-cell reconstitution after alpha-beta-depleted transplantation in children.

The chain is built from TRBV7-2 and TRBJ2-2, with D perhaps TRBD2 (6 bases). This TCR derives from a female patient aged 2-10 years who had a stem cell transplant for congenital amegakaryocytic thrombocytopenia, so the T cells may come from the graft donor. The starting material was PBMCs, mostly from graft donor cells, obtained 180 days after TCRalphabeta/CD19-depleted stem cell transplant. CDR3 loop: CASSLAGGANTGELFF. The CDR3 DNA follows: TGTGCCAGCAGCTTAGCCGGGGGTGCGAACACCGGGGAGCTGTTTTTT.